The next 31 T cell receptor beta chains were all read from a single sample in a study of OX40 agonist ivuxolimab in advanced cancers. Data came from immunoSEQ multiplex PCR; TCRdb stores just in-frame clones and leaves some out. The table lists approximately 100,000 clones, 90% of them singletons. The source was CD4+ or CD8+ T cells sorted from blood, collected in a trial of the OX40 agonist ivuxolimab. The source is an adult with an advanced solid tumor such as melanoma, head and neck, liver or kidney cancer.

The CDR3: CASSFGLGQTLYGYTF. CDR3 DNA sequence: TGTGCCAGCAGTTTCGGTTTAGGGCAGACCCTCTATGGCTACACCTTC. The rearrangement joins TRBV28 to TRBJ1-2, with no clear D. Per the germline V gene, CDR1 is MDHEN and CDR2 is SYDVKM. V shed 3 bases and J shed 4 bases, with 18 bases lying between them. The CDR3 is 16 amino acids.

V and J are TRBV2 and TRBJ1-2; 10 bases align to TRBD1. V trimming: 4 bases; J trimming: 7 bases; junction bases outside the gene matches: 6. Germline CDR1 and CDR2: SNHLY and FYNNEI. CDR3 size: 14 residues. Here the CDR3 DNA reads TGTGCCAGCAGTGGAGGGACAGGGGAGGTTGGCTACACCTTC. Translating gives CASSGGTGEVGYTF.

V gene TRBV18 combines with J gene TRBJ2-3; D remains unclear. V lost 3 bases, J lost 0 bases, and 4 bases lay in between. The CDR3 loop spans 13 amino acids. The V gene's germline CDR1 is KGHSH and CDR2 LQKENI. Written as DNA, the CDR3 is TGTGCCAGCTCACCGTGGAGCACAGATACGCAGTATTTT. Its translation: CASSPWSTDTQYF. The complete variable domain, with remaining parts taken from reference TRBV18 and TRBJ2-3, reads NAGVMQNPRHLVRRRGQEARLRCSPMKGHSHVYWYRQLPEEGLKFMVYLQKENIIDESGMPKERFSAEFPKEGPSILRIQQVVRGDSAAYFCASSPWSTDTQYFGPGTRLTVL.

The chain is built from TRBV15 and TRBJ2-1; D might be TRBD2 (5 bases). There are 18 residues in the CDR3. Trimming pared 2 bases from V and 0 bases from J, leaving 17 bases between. Germline V lookup: CDR1 LNHNV, CDR2 YYDKDF (reference sequence). The CDR3 coding sequence is TGTGCCACCAGCAGACCCCACCAGCGGCGGAGCTCCTACAATGAGCAGTTCTTC. Translation gives CATSRPHQRRSSYNEQFF.

The V gene is TRBV10-3, the J gene TRBJ2-7, with unresolved D. V lost 1 base and J lost 2, with 6 bases in between. From germline, CDR1 is ENHRY and CDR2 SYGVKD. This CDR3 has 13 amino acids. The CDR3 DNA reads as TGTGCCATCAGTGAGTTTGGACCCTACGAGCAGTACTTC. Residues: CAISEFGPYEQYF.

Details on this clone: At one end, the junction sequence differs from germline, possibly due to a read error. This rearrangement joins TRBV7-2 to TRBJ2-7; D is unresolved. The CDR3 covers 12 residues. Germline V gene sequence: CDR1 SGHTA, CDR2 FQGNSA. The CDR3 loop reads CASSLIAYGQYF. The CDR3, as DNA: TGTGCCAGCAGCCTAATAGCCTACGGGCAGTACTTC.

The rearrangement joins TRBV7-2 to TRBJ2-3, with 7 bases identical to TRBD1. The CDR3 extends over 15 amino acids. Germline V gives CDR1 SGHTA, CDR2 FQGNSA. The ends lost 5 bases at V and 2 bases at J; junction bases unmatched: 7. This CDR3 reads CASSPRTGDTDTQYF. In nucleotides, the CDR3 is TGTGCCAGCAGCCCCCGGACAGGTGACACAGATACGCAGTATTTT.

The rearrangement joins TRBV5-1 to TRBJ1-4; 9 nucleotides match TRBD1. Germline CDR1 reads SGHRS; CDR2 reads YFSETQ. The CDR3 length is 15 residues. The ends lost 4 bases at V and 6 bases at J; junction bases unmatched: 7. CDR3 in DNA: TGCGCCAGCAGCACCGGGACAGGGTATGATGAAAAACTGTTTTTT. Its protein product is CASSTGTGYDEKLFF.

There are a few counts of this clone. The genes are TRBV6-5 and TRBJ2-7, with 8 nucleotides matching TRBD2. This CDR3 is 15 amino acids long. Losses at the gene ends were 2 bases for V and 5 bases for J; bases not matched to a gene: 8. Germline V CDR1 and CDR2: MNHEY, SVGAGI. CDR3 coding DNA: TGTGCCAGCAGTTACATCGGCGGGAGGATCCACGAGCAGTACTTC. Translated: CASSYIGGRIHEQYF.

This chain uses TRBV4-2 with TRBJ1-2; 8 bases align to TRBD1. Germline V gene sequence: CDR1 LGHNA, CDR2 YNFKEQ. The trim removed 6 bases at V and 8 bases at J, leaving 8 bases unmatched. There are 13 residues in the CDR3. The CDR3 sequence: CASSNGQGGGYTF. DNA of the CDR3: TGTGCCAGCAGTAACGGACAGGGAGGCGGCTACACCTTC.

The rearrangement joins TRBV6-8 to TRBJ1-5; D remains ambiguous. CDR1 is MNHGY, CDR2 SAAAGT, per germline. V was shortened by 6 bases and J by 4 bases, with 4 bases between the two germline ends. The CDR3 is 11 amino acids. The chain's CDR3 is CASSENQPQHF. In DNA form, the CDR3 reads TGTGCCAGCAGCGAAAATCAGCCCCAGCATTTT.

This chain links TRBV27 with TRBJ2-3; 8 positions agree with TRBD2. Trimming cost V 5 bases and J 1 base; bases outside gene matches: 2. Germline V lookup: CDR1 MNHEY, CDR2 SMNVEV (reference sequence). CDR3 length: 14 residues. As DNA, the CDR3 is TGTGCCAGCAGTCCGACTAGCGGCACAGATACGCAGTATTTT. It specifies CASSPTSGTDTQYF.

This clone was counted between two and nine times. This chain connects TRBV2 to TRBJ1-5; D not certain. The CDR3 is 13 amino acids. V lost 6 bases, J lost 6 bases, and 12 bases lay in between. From germline, CDR1 is SNHLY and CDR2 FYNNEI. This chain's CDR3 is CASRLGEAQPQHF. As DNA, the CDR3 is TGTGCCAGCAGGTTGGGAGAGGCTCAGCCCCAGCATTTT.

The gene calls are TRBV21-1 and TRBJ2-3; TRBD2, the table's D call, was not compared with the DNA. TRBV21-1 is described as a pseudogene. The CDR3 sequence is 11 residues long. The CDR3 coding sequence is TGTGCCAGGCCTCTAACAGATACGCAGTATTTT. It specifies CARPLTDTQYF.

The chain links TRBV28 to TRBJ2-3, with D possibly matching TRBD1 (5 bases). The CDR3 is made up of 15 amino acids. Trimming shortened V by 4 bases and J by 0 bases, and 11 bases separated the two germline ends. CDR1 and CDR2 from the germline V gene are MDHEN and SYDVKM. DNA for the CDR3: TGTGCCAGCAGTTATCAAGGGGATAGCACAGATACGCAGTATTTT. This encodes CASSYQGDSTDTQYF. Drawing the rest from reference TRBV28 and TRBJ2-3, the complete variable domain is DVKVTQSSRYLVKRTGEKVFLECVQDMDHENMFWYRQDPGLGLRLIYFSYDVKMKEKGDIPEGYSVSREKKERFSLILESASTNQTSMYLCASSYQGDSTDTQYFGPGTRLTVL.

This chain connects TRBV2 to TRBJ2-2; no reliable D call. Germline loops: CDR1 SNHLY, CDR2 FYNNEI. This CDR3 is built from 14 residues. Trimming removed 4 bases at V and 4 bases at J, with 10 bases between. CDR3 protein: CASSVLESTGELFF. In DNA, the CDR3 is TGTGCCAGCAGTGTCCTAGAAAGCACCGGGGAGCTGTTTTTT.

The CDR3 protein is CASSLYSDSVYTF. As DNA, the CDR3 is TGTGCCAGCAGCTTGTACTCGGATTCGGTGTACACCTTC. The rearrangement links TRBV13 to TRBJ1-2, with D hard to call. The CDR3 length is 13 residues. Germline CDR1 PRHDT, CDR2 FYEKMQ (reference sequence). Trimming stripped 3 bases from V and 11 bases from J, with 16 bases between.

The V call is TRBV28, the J call TRBJ2-7, with 7 nucleotides matching TRBD2. V shed 2 bases and J 5 bases; nucleotides not matched to a gene: 3. The germline gives CDR1 MDHEN, CDR2 SYDVKM. The CDR3 sequence is 13 residues long. The CDR3 nucleotides read TGTGCCAGCAGTTTAGGGGGGGTAGACGAGCAGTACTTC. Amino acid sequence: CASSLGGVDEQYF.

This rearrangement joins TRBV28 to TRBJ1-1; 8 nucleotides align to TRBD1. The length of the CDR3 is 16 residues. The V segment lost 6 bases and the J segment 4 bases; nucleotides outside the gene matches: 13. Per germline, CDR1 MDHEN and CDR2 SYDVKM. For the CDR3, the DNA is TGTGCCAGCAGCCGTCCGGGGGGACAGGCTTTCACTGAAGCTTTCTTT. This codes for CASSRPGGQAFTEAFF.

The rearrangement joins TRBV5-4 to TRBJ2-5; 10 bases map to TRBD2. With V trimmed by 1 base and J by 5 bases, 5 bases remained unmatched. Germline V lookup: CDR1 SGHNT, CDR2 YYREEE (reference sequence). The CDR3 extends over 15 amino acids. DNA for the CDR3: TGTGCCAGCAGCTTGCGTCTAGCGGGAGACGAGACCCAGTACTTC. Residues: CASSLRLAGDETQYF.

The chain carries TRBV5-4 and TRBJ2-1; 11 bases are shared with TRBD2. V trimming: 4 bases; J trimming: 2 bases; junction bases outside the gene matches: 11. This CDR3 comprises 18 residues. From germline, CDR1 is SGHNT and CDR2 YYREEE (reference sequence). In DNA, the CDR3 is TGTGCCAGCAGCGCCAAAACTAGCGGGAGTGGGGCCTACAATGAGCAGTTCTTC. This sequence encodes CASSAKTSGSGAYNEQFF. The full variable domain, rest sourced from reference TRBV5-4 and TRBJ2-1, is ETGVTQSPTHLIKTRGQQVTLRCSSQSGHNTVSWYQQALGQGPQFIFQYYREEENGRGNFPPRFSGLQFPNYSSELNVNALELDDSALYLCASSAKTSGSGAYNEQFFGPGTRLTVL.

This chain connects TRBV14 to TRBJ2-7; the match to TRBD1 covers 7 bases. This CDR3 contains 14 residues. The J segment lost 5 bases and the V segment lost 3 bases, leaving 7 bases of the junction unmatched. Germline-derived CDR1 and CDR2 are SGHDN and FVKESK. CDR3 DNA sequence: TGTGCCAGCAGCCACAAACAGGGGTACGACGAGCAGTACTTC. It encodes CASSHKQGYDEQYF.

This clone was seen a handful of times. The chain joins TRBV28 to TRBJ1-1, with TRBD1 as a possible D gene (6 bases). Germline V CDR1 and CDR2: MDHEN, SYDVKM. The V and J ends lost 2 bases and 4 bases respectively, with 11 bases between them. The CDR3 is made up of 14 amino acids. CDR3 sequence: CASSLTGRSTEAFF. The CDR3 DNA follows: TGTGCCAGCAGTTTAACAGGGCGATCCACTGAAGCTTTCTTT.

The chain employs TRBV28 and TRBJ2-2; D gene unclear. Trimming pared 3 bases from V and 4 bases from J, leaving 3 bases between. CDR1 MDHEN and CDR2 SYDVKM come from the germline V gene. The CDR3 contains 12 residues. The CDR3 DNA sequence: TGTGCCAGCAGTTTTTTCACCGGGGAGCTGTTTTTT. This codes for CASSFFTGELFF.

The CDR3 DNA is TGTGCCAGCTCACAGGGGGGTAACTATGGCTACACCTTC. Its protein product is CASSQGGNYGYTF. This rearrangement joins TRBV18 to TRBJ1-2, with a tentative D call TRBD1 (6 bases). Germline CDR1 KGHSH, CDR2 LQKENI. This CDR3 region has 13 residues. V gave up 4 bases and J gave up 1 base, with 7 bases separating them.

The V gene is TRBV6-1, the J gene TRBJ1-2; D possibly corresponds to TRBD1 (6 bases). The ends were cut back, 1 base at V and 4 bases at J, with 10 bases in the middle. This CDR3 spans 14 amino acids. Per germline, CDR1 MNHNS and CDR2 SASEGT. CDR3 sequence reads: CASSEGDKGYGYTF. As DNA, the CDR3 is TGTGCCAGCAGTGAAGGGGACAAGGGCTATGGCTACACCTTC.

This chain connects TRBV19 to TRBJ2-7; 11 bases agree with TRBD1. The V gene's germline CDR1 is LNHDA and CDR2 SQIVND (reference sequence). The V segment lost 4 bases and the J segment 3 bases; nucleotides outside the gene matches: 5. CDR3 size: 15 residues. The CDR3 loop is CASSNPGQGVYEQYF. The CDR3 coding sequence is TGTGCCAGTAGTAATCCGGGACAGGGGGTCTACGAGCAGTACTTC.

The chain joins TRBV10-3 to TRBJ2-2; D is uncertain. Germline assignment: CDR1 ENHRY and CDR2 SYGVKD. CDR3 size: 15 residues. Trimming took off 0 bases at V and 0 bases at J, with 5 bases between the two ends. This CDR3 is CAISESLPNTGELFF. CDR3 nucleotide sequence: TGTGCCATCAGTGAGTCCCTACCGAACACCGGGGAGCTGTTTTTT.

The genes are TRBV7-9 and TRBJ1-1; TRBD1 might be the D (6 bases). V was cut by 7 bases and J by 6 bases, with 15 bases left in between. The germline V gene encodes CDR1 SEHNR and CDR2 FQNEAQ (reference sequence). CDR3 length: 13 amino acids. This chain's CDR3 is CASTPTGIAEAFF. In DNA form, the CDR3 reads TGTGCCAGCACCCCTACAGGGATCGCTGAAGCTTTCTTT.

This rearrangement joins TRBV19 to TRBJ2-1; D remains ambiguous. The germline V gene encodes CDR1 LNHDA and CDR2 SQIVND (reference sequence). V dropped 1 base and J dropped 4 bases, with 11 bases sitting between them. CDR3 length equals 15 residues. In DNA, the CDR3 is TGTGCCAGTAGTATAGTAGGAGTGACGTACAATGAGCAGTTCTTC. Translating it yields CASSIVGVTYNEQFF.

This clone showed up just once. The genes are TRBV27 and TRBJ1-2, with D uncertain. The length of the CDR3 is 18 residues. V lost 6 bases and J lost 0, with 23 bases in between. Germline values: CDR1 MNHEY, CDR2 SMNVEV (reference sequence). The CDR3 DNA follows: TGTGCCAGCAGCTCGTCCAGGCGAAGCGTTGAGGCTAACTATGGCTACACCTTC. It yields the protein CASSSSRRSVEANYGYTF.